The source of this T cell receptor (beta chain) is a study of identical twins. TCRdb re-called the 5' RACE reads with MiXCR, one entry per CDR3 protein. Of 1.5 million or so distinct CDR3 sequences in the sample, under 35% were seen once. This clonotype has more than one count but fewer than ten. The CDR3 has 14 amino acids. Germline CDR1 and CDR2: SQVTM and ANQGSEA. Trimming cost V 0 bases and J 0 bases, with 9 bases left between them. The sequence came from a newborn girl in good health. The sample was cord blood. The rearrangement links TRBV29-1 to TRBJ2-7; D unresolved. The CDR3 is CSVEDNHLSYEQYF. Here the CDR3 DNA reads TGCAGCGTTGAAGATAACCACCTCTCCTACGAGCAGTACTTC.